This T cell receptor (beta chain) came from a study of Ad26.COV2.S vaccination and SARS-CoV-2 variants. Treatment: around 19 received Ad26.COV2.S at low or high dose, single or two shots; roughly five received placebo; per-sample allocation not given. The samples were gathered on day 63 after the first injection of vaccine or placebo. Built on an Ad26 vector, the vaccine expressed Wuhan-strain SARS-CoV-2 spike. TCRdb keeps only in-frame clones here, not all; method: immunoSEQ multiplex PCR. Of 200,000 to 300,000 clones in the sample, roughly 90% were seen once. Germline V gene lookup returns CDR1 GTSNPN and CDR2 SVGIG (reference sequence). With V trimmed by 3 bases and J by 5 bases, 1 base remained unmatched. The CDR3 has 12 amino acids.

This sequence originates from a person aged 18 to 59 who received the Ad26.COV2.S COVID-19 vaccine or a placebo. J is TRBJ2-7 and V is TRBV30; TRBD2 agrees at 10 bases. The input for sequencing was peripheral blood, taken in a trial of Ad26.COV2.S vaccine versus placebo. As DNA, the CDR3 is TGTGCCTGGAGCGGGACTAGCGACGAGCAGTACTTC. Translated: CAWSGTSDEQYF.